The 17 T cell receptor beta chains given below trace back to one sample, sequenced in a study of blood T cells in healthy people across ages. For the second PCR, which ran for roughly 6 to 12 cycles, a sample-barcoded 5' primer and a J-beta primer mix were used. TCRdb redid the calling of the 5' RACE reads with MiXCR, one entry per CDR3 protein. The sample has hundreds of thousands of distinct CDR3 sequences, 40% to 50% seen once. Sequenced sample: blood. The receptors stem from a man between 60 and 70 years old in good health.

J is TRBJ2-1 and V is TRBV24-1; D could derive from TRBD1 or TRBD2 (5 bases each). CDR3 size: 14 residues. V dropped 9 bases and J dropped 5 bases, with 16 bases sitting between them. Germline loops: CDR1 KGHDR, CDR2 SFDVKD. This chain's CDR3 is CATGGQGVDNEQFF. The CDR3 DNA reads TGTGCCACCGGAGGCCAGGGAGTGGACAATGAGCAGTTCTTC.

In regard to this clonotype: The germline gene is not matched at one end of the junction; a read error may be the cause. This rearrangement joins TRBV15 to TRBJ2-5; TRBD1 agrees at 8 bases. Germline CDR1 LNHNV, CDR2 YYDKDF (reference sequence). This CDR3 is 16 amino acids long. This chain's CDR3 is CVTGRDGTGTQETQYF. CDR3 coding DNA: TGTGTCACCGGCAGAGATGGGACAGGAACGCAAGAGACCCAGTACTTC. The full variable domain, completed using reference TRBV15 and TRBJ2-5, is DAMVIQNPRYQVTQFGKPVTLSCSQTLNHNVMYWYQQKSSQAPKLLFHYYDKDFNNEADTPDNFQSRRPNTSFCFLDIRSPGLGDTAMYLCVTGRDGTGTQETQYFGPGTRLLVL.

The V gene is TRBV11-2, the J gene TRBJ1-1; D gene ambiguous. The germline CDR1 and CDR2 sequences are SGHAT and FQNNGV. Trimming cost V 1 base and J 5 bases, with 14 bases left between them. The CDR3 covers 15 residues. The CDR3 is CASSLAHRGKTEAFF. The CDR3 DNA reads as TGTGCCAGCAGCTTAGCACACCGTGGAAAAACTGAAGCTTTCTTT. The variable domain in full, completed from reference TRBV11-2 and TRBJ1-1, reads EAGVAQSPRYKIIEKRQSVAFWCNPISGHATLYWYQQILGQGPKLLIQFQNNGVVDDSQLPKDRFSAERLKGVDSTLKIQPAKLEDSAVYLCASSLAHRGKTEAFFGQGTRLTVV.

This sequence joins TRBV29-1 and TRBJ2-4, with D possibly being TRBD2 (6 bases). Per germline, CDR1 SQVTM and CDR2 ANQGSEA. This CDR3 contains 10 residues. The CDR3 reads CNGGGNEQYF. The CDR3 DNA follows: TGCAACGGGGGTGGGAATGAGCAGTACTTC.

This clonotype was seen a few times. The rearrangement links TRBV5-6 to TRBJ2-3, with D perhaps matching TRBD2 (6 bases). V shed 4 bases and J shed 0 bases, with 15 bases lying between them. Germline CDR1 reads SGHDT; CDR2 reads YYEEEE. The CDR3 runs 16 residues. The CDR3 loop is CASSLRTNPSTDTQYF. CDR3 coding DNA: TGTGCCAGCAGCCTTCGGACTAACCCTAGCACAGATACGCAGTATTTT.

The chain carries TRBV6-2 or TRBV6-3 and TRBJ2-3; D is possibly TRBD1 (6 bases). V was pared by 5 bases and J by 2 bases, with 17 bases between. CDR1 MNHEY and CDR2 SVGEGT come from the germline V gene. The CDR3 is 16 amino acids. The CDR3 DNA sequence: TGTGCCAGCAGTAACTTGCAGGGGTTATTCACAGATACGCAGTATTTT. Translating gives CASSNLQGLFTDTQYF.

The V and J genes are TRBV14 and TRBJ1-1; D is unresolved. Germline CDR1 reads SGHDN; CDR2 reads FVKESK. This CDR3 spans 15 amino acids. Trimming cost V 4 bases and J 4 bases, with 16 bases left between them. CDR3 in DNA: TGTGCCAGCAGCCCCGGGGTGGCTGTCGGCACTGAAGCTTTCTTT. It codes for CASSPGVAVGTEAFF. Drawing the rest from reference TRBV14 and TRBJ1-1, the complete variable domain is EAGVTQFPSHSVIEKGQTVTLRCDPISGHDNLYWYRRVMGKEIKFLLHFVKESKQDESGMPNNRFLAERTGGTYSTLKVQPAELEDSGVYFCASSPGVAVGTEAFFGQGTRLTVV.

V is TRBV6-2 or TRBV6-3 and J is TRBJ1-6; a possible D gene is TRBD1 (5 bases). Trimming removed 2 bases from V and 6 bases from J, with 11 bases in between. This CDR3 region has 15 residues. The V gene's germline CDR1 is MNHEY and CDR2 SVGEGT. CDR3 DNA sequence: TGTGCCAGCAGTTACGAGGGACGGGTTAATTCACCCCTCCACTTT. The encoded protein is CASSYEGRVNSPLHF.

V and J are TRBV6-6 and TRBJ1-2; D call uncertain. This CDR3 region has 15 residues. The V end was cut by 2 bases, the J end by 2 bases, with 12 bases between. Germline loops: CDR1 MNHNY, CDR2 SVGAGI (reference sequence). The DNA for the CDR3 is TGTGCCAGCAGTTACGGGGAGAACCTCAACTATGGCTACACCTTC. This sequence encodes CASSYGENLNYGYTF.

This clonotype was detected only a few times. The CDR3 protein is CATSRGTGREQYF. In nucleotides, the CDR3 is TGTGCCACCAGCAGAGGGACAGGGAGGGAGCAGTACTTC. This chain connects TRBV15 to TRBJ2-5, with D tentatively TRBD1 (8 bases). The germline V and J ends were trimmed by 1 base and 11 bases, with 14 bases remaining between them. The CDR3 consists of 13 residues. CDR1 is LNHNV and CDR2 is YYDKDF in the germline V gene (reference sequence).

The chain uses TRBV2 and TRBJ2-7; a possible D gene is TRBD1 (6 bases). Trimming left V 6 bases short and J 2 bases short, with 11 bases between. Germline CDR1 reads SNHLY; CDR2 reads FYNNEI. The CDR3 spans 13 residues. The DNA for the CDR3 is TGTGCCAGCAGCGGGACATCTACCTACGAGCAGTACTTC. It specifies CASSGTSTYEQYF.

V usage is TRBV7-2 and J usage is TRBJ1-2; D is perhaps TRBD1 (5 bases). CDR3 length: 12 residues. Germline V gene sequence: CDR1 SGHTA, CDR2 FQGNSA. V was trimmed by 6 bases and J by 7 bases, leaving 12 bases between them. CDR3 sequence (DNA): TGTGCCAGCAGAGGGGCAGCTTCTGGCTACACCTTC. This gives the protein CASRGAASGYTF.

The V and J genes are TRBV12-3 or TRBV12-4 and TRBJ2-7; the D gene is possibly TRBD1 (6 bases). The length of the CDR3 is 14 residues. Trimming removed 6 bases from V and 2 bases from J, with 14 bases in between. The CDR3 coding sequence is TGTGCCAGCAGCGTCGGGACACTCGCCTACGAGCAGTACTTC. It translates to CASSVGTLAYEQYF.

The chain has TRBV7-7 and TRBJ2-1, with D perhaps TRBD2 (6 bases). V lost 1 base, J lost 6 bases, and 13 bases lay in between. CDR1 and CDR2 from the germline V gene are SSHAT and FNYEAQ (reference sequence). This CDR3 is 15 amino acids long. CDR3 DNA sequence: TGTGCCAGCAGCTTAGTGCCAGGAGGGGCCAATGAGCAGTTCTTC. It yields the protein CASSLVPGGANEQFF.

The genes are TRBV29-1 and TRBJ1-1; 7 bases line up with TRBD1. V was pared by 6 bases and J by 2 bases, with 3 bases of the junction left unmatched. This CDR3 has 12 amino acids. Germline loops: CDR1 SQVTM, CDR2 ANQGSEA. The CDR3 sequence: CSVRTGNTEAFF. CDR3 nucleotide sequence: TGCAGCGTGAGGACAGGAAACACTGAAGCTTTCTTT.

The chain uses TRBV12-3 or TRBV12-4 and TRBJ2-7, with a weak D call TRBD2 (6 bases). The CDR3 consists of 15 residues. The V end was cut by 5 bases, the J end by 3 bases, with 17 bases between. The DNA of the CDR3 is TGTGCCAGCAGTATCAAAGGGACTTTCAGCTACGAGCAGTACTTC. Amino acids: CASSIKGTFSYEQYF.

This clonotype was counted between two and nine times. This chain uses TRBV5-6 with TRBJ2-7; TRBD2 matches at 7 bases. Germline V gives CDR1 SGHDT, CDR2 YYEEEE. CDR3 length: 16 amino acids. The J segment lost 0 bases and the V segment lost 1 base, leaving 7 bases of the junction unmatched. The DNA of the CDR3 is TGTGCCAGCAGCTTGCGGCTCGGACTAGGCTCCTACGAGCAGTACTTC. This translates into CASSLRLGLGSYEQYF.